The 19 T cell receptor beta chains below come from one sample, sequenced in a study of blood T cell repertoires in COVID-19. Generated by immunoSEQ multiplex PCR, the TCRdb table keeps only in-frame clones and is missing some. Found here are approximately 190,000 clones, roughly 90% of them singletons; the top ten hold about 6.8%. Material: peripheral blood. The receptors come from a woman aged 40 to 50 who had recovered from COVID-19.

The V gene is TRBV4-2, the J gene TRBJ2-7, with TRBD2 matching 10 bases. The CDR3 has 16 amino acids. Germline V gives CDR1 LGHNA, CDR2 YNFKEQ. V trimming: 1 base; J trimming: 2 bases; junction bases outside the gene matches: 5. As DNA, the CDR3 is TGTGCCAGCAGCCAAGTGTCTAGCGGGGGTACCTACGAGCAGTACTTC. Its protein product is CASSQVSSGGTYEQYF.

The chain joins TRBV10-3 to TRBJ1-2; the D gene is possibly TRBD1 (5 bases). The germline CDR1 and CDR2 sequences are ENHRY and SYGVKD. The CDR3 has 13 residues. V dropped 10 bases and J dropped 4 bases, with 16 bases sitting between them. CDR3: CATTQQGRYGYTF. As DNA, the CDR3 is TGTGCCACTACACAGCAGGGTCGCTATGGCTACACCTTC.

The J gene is TRBJ2-7, the V gene TRBV14; maybe TRBD2 (7 bases). The CDR3 totals 16 residues. Trimming took 3 bases from V and 2 from J, leaving 17 bases between them. The germline CDR1 and CDR2 sequences are SGHDN and FVKESK. The CDR3: CASSQGGQGSTYEQYF. The CDR3 bases are TGTGCCAGCAGCCAGGGAGGGCAGGGGAGCACCTACGAGCAGTACTTC.

The genes are TRBV29-1 and TRBJ2-5; the D gene is possibly TRBD1 (6 bases). The CDR3 covers 13 residues. CDR1 and CDR2 (germline): SQVTM, ANQGSEA. Trimming took off 6 bases at V and 1 base at J, with 12 bases between the two ends. The CDR3 protein is CSVPRGTQETQYF. The DNA of the CDR3 is TGCAGCGTGCCAAGGGGGACCCAAGAGACCCAGTACTTC.

This clone was seen a handful of times. The V and J genes are TRBV5-1 and TRBJ1-1; D not resolved. Germline loops: CDR1 SGHRS, CDR2 YFSETQ. V was pared by 0 bases and J by 2 bases, with 11 bases between. The CDR3 sequence is 15 residues long. The CDR3 here is CASSLVGVQNTEAFF. As DNA, the CDR3 is TGCGCCAGCAGCTTGGTGGGCGTCCAAAACACTGAAGCTTTCTTT.

This chain uses TRBV4-3 with TRBJ2-7; a possible D gene is TRBD1 (6 bases). V was trimmed by 1 base and J by 1 base, leaving 11 bases between them. Germline CDR1 LGHNA, CDR2 YSLEER. The CDR3 loop spans 15 amino acids. CDR3 in DNA: TGCGCCAGCAGCCAAGGGACCGGGACATCCTACGAGCAGTACTTC. It translates to CASSQGTGTSYEQYF.

The chain recombines TRBV30 with TRBJ2-3, with D perhaps TRBD2 (5 bases). This CDR3 has 13 amino acids. V lost 0 bases and J lost 6, with 10 bases in between. CDR1 and CDR2 (germline): GTSNPN, SVGIG (reference sequence). CDR3 region: CAWSVGVWDTQYF. CDR3 coding DNA: TGTGCCTGGAGTGTGGGAGTATGGGATACGCAGTATTTT.

The V call is TRBV5-1, the J call TRBJ2-1; no clear D. V was pared by 2 bases and J by 2 bases, with 2 bases between. The V gene's germline CDR1 is SGHRS and CDR2 YFSETQ. The CDR3 is 12 amino acids. CDR3 DNA sequence: TGCGCCAGCAGCTTTACCTACAATGAGCAGTTCTTC. It translates to CASSFTYNEQFF.

The chain uses TRBV6-2 or TRBV6-3 and TRBJ2-7; possible D gene TRBD2, 6 bases. This CDR3 has 15 residues. Trimming left V 2 bases short and J 5 bases short, with 16 bases between. The germline gives CDR1 MNHEY, CDR2 SVGEGT. Here the CDR3 DNA reads TGTGCCAGCAGTTACGCGGGACCTACGACCGACGAGCAGTACTTC. Amino acids: CASSYAGPTTDEQYF.

This chain connects TRBV18 to TRBJ1-2, with 7 nucleotides matching TRBD1. The ends lost 1 base at V and 4 bases at J; junction bases unmatched: 3. Germline V gene sequence: CDR1 KGHSH, CDR2 LQKENI. The CDR3 length is 14 residues. Written as DNA, the CDR3 is TGTGCCAGCTCACCACTGGGACAGTCCTATGGCTACACCTTC. The encoded protein is CASSPLGQSYGYTF. Based on the CDR3 plus reference TRBV18 and TRBJ1-2, the full variable domain is NAGVMQNPRHLVRRRGQEARLRCSPMKGHSHVYWYRQLPEEGLKFMVYLQKENIIDESGMPKERFSAEFPKEGPSILRIQQVVRGDSAAYFCASSPLGQSYGYTFGSGTRLTVV.

The chain links TRBV11-3 to TRBJ2-7, with D perhaps matching TRBD2 (5 bases). This CDR3 is 14 amino acids long. Germline loops: CDR1 SGHNT, CDR2 YENEEA. The V end was cut by 5 bases, the J end by 0 bases, with 11 bases between. For the CDR3, the DNA is TGTGCCAGCAGCCCGGGATCCCGCTCCTACGAGCAGTACTTC. It translates to CASSPGSRSYEQYF.

V gene TRBV4-3 combines with J gene TRBJ2-7; tentative D call: TRBD1 (6 bases). This CDR3 has 14 amino acids. Germline-derived CDR1 and CDR2 are LGHNA and YSLEER. V lost 5 bases, J lost 5 bases, and 16 bases lay in between. The CDR3 coding sequence is TGCGCCAGCAGCGCACGAACAGGGTTGGACGAGCAGTACTTC. It specifies CASSARTGLDEQYF.

In this sample, this clone turned up once. The rearrangement uses TRBV5-1 and TRBJ2-1, with 7 bases lining up with TRBD2. The CDR3 has 16 amino acids. Germline CDR1 SGHRS, CDR2 YFSETQ. The junction had 11 bases not matched to a gene; V was cut back by 0 bases and J by 8 bases. This CDR3 is CASSLATAGPIDEQFF. The CDR3 bases are TGCGCCAGCAGCTTGGCCACAGCGGGACCTATCGATGAGCAGTTCTTC.

V and J are TRBV19 and TRBJ1-5; a possible D gene is TRBD1 (6 bases). Germline lookup yields CDR1 LNHDA and CDR2 SQIVND (reference sequence). V was shortened by 7 bases and J by 9 bases, with 19 bases between the two germline ends. The length of the CDR3 is 14 residues. The CDR3 protein is CASKGEVSVRPQHF. CDR3 nucleotides: TGTGCCAGTAAGGGGGAAGTGTCCGTGCGGCCCCAGCATTTT. Full variable domain (rest looked up from reference TRBV19 and TRBJ1-5): DGGITQSPKYLFRKEGQNVTLSCEQNLNHDAMYWYRQDPGQGLRLIYYSQIVNDFQKGDIAEGYSVSREKKESFPLTVTSAQKNPTAFYLCASKGEVSVRPQHFGDGTRLSIL.

This clone came up once. This sequence joins TRBV15 and TRBJ1-1; D is unclear. This CDR3 contains 14 residues. The ends were cut back, 4 bases at V and 0 bases at J, with 9 bases in the middle. The germline V gene has CDR1 LNHNV and CDR2 YYDKDF (reference sequence). The CDR3 spells CATSNSEVNTEAFF. The CDR3 nucleotides are TGTGCCACCAGCAACTCGGAGGTGAACACTGAAGCTTTCTTT.

This rearrangement joins TRBV6-2 or TRBV6-3 to TRBJ1-6; D is undetermined. The CDR3 loop spans 14 amino acids. Trimming cost V 6 bases and J 7 bases, with 13 bases left between them. Germline CDR1 reads MNHEY; CDR2 reads SVGEGT. The CDR3 coding sequence is TGTGCCAGCAGCCCCGACTGGAACAATTCACCCCTCCACTTT. The encoded protein is CASSPDWNNSPLHF.

The J gene is TRBJ1-2, the V gene TRBV4-2, with 7 bases that match TRBD1. The germline V gene encodes CDR1 LGHNA and CDR2 YNFKEQ. This CDR3 comprises 14 residues. After removal of 0 bases from V and 7 bases from J, the junction contained 5 bases not matched to a gene. The CDR3 is CASSQDDRVGGYTF. The CDR3 DNA follows: TGTGCCAGCAGCCAAGACGACAGGGTAGGTGGCTACACCTTC.

The J gene is TRBJ2-5, the V gene TRBV27; D not resolved. CDR1 is MNHEY, CDR2 SMNVEV, per germline (reference sequence). The CDR3 totals 15 residues. Trimming shortened V by 2 bases and J by 5 bases, and 15 bases separated the two germline ends. Here the CDR3 DNA reads TGTGCCAGCAGTTTAAGAGGCAGATTGGAGGAGACCCAGTACTTC. Translating gives CASSLRGRLEETQYF.

V usage is TRBV11-2 and J usage is TRBJ2-7; 7 bases line up with TRBD1. After removal of 4 bases from V and 6 bases from J, the junction contained 6 bases not matched to a gene. The length of the CDR3 is 13 residues. Germline V gene lookup returns CDR1 SGHAT and CDR2 FQNNGV. CDR3 loop: CASSWGQYVEQYF. Written as DNA, the CDR3 is TGTGCCAGCAGCTGGGGACAGTACGTCGAGCAGTACTTC.